This TCR beta chain was retrieved from a study of shared clonotypes between healthy human individuals. As processed by the authors: With immunoSEQ giving junction-only sequences and no quality scores, filtering differed. Profiling relied on immunoSEQ multiplex PCR, and the TCRdb table lists in-frame clones only, not all of them. The V and J calls and clone size were taken over from that table, and D and trimming were inferred from the DNA. The sample holds about 1.1 million clones; around 77% are singletons and the top ten take 0.85% to 1%. Note on this clone: The antigen remains unidentified.

All participating donors were Caucasian adults from Nashville, Tennessee. In germline, CDR1 is MNHEY, CDR2 SVGAGI. The CDR3 is made up of 13 amino acids. V lost 6 bases to trimming and J lost 4 bases; unmatched junction nucleotides: 4. Regarding the study as a whole: Memory subsets generally showed smaller estimated richness than naive subsets did.

This TCR came from a man between 18 and 35 years old in good health. Some clones in this sample may be carry-over from other donors' samples. Sequencing was done on a sample of memory CD4+ T cells from PBMCs. This sample's subset: CD45RA-negative fraction. The rearrangement links TRBV6-5 to TRBJ1-1, with 8 bases identical to TRBD1. CDR3 protein: CASRSTGGTEAFF. In DNA, the CDR3 is TGTGCCAGCAGGAGCACAGGGGGCACTGAAGCTTTCTTT.